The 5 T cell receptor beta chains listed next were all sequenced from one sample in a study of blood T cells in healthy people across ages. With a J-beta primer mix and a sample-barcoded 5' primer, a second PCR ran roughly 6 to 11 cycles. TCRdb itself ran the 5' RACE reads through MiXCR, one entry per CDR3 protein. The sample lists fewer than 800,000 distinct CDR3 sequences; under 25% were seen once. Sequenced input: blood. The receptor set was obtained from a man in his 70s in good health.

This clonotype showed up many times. The CDR3 DNA follows: TGTGCCAGCAGCCCGGCCGGGACAGGGGTTGAAAAACTGTTTTTT. This codes for CASSPAGTGVEKLFF. The rearrangement links TRBV3-1 to TRBJ1-4; 10 nucleotides match TRBD1. V dropped 4 bases and J dropped 7; count of bases not matched to a gene: 6. This CDR3 is built from 15 residues. Germline CDR1 reads LGHDT; CDR2 reads YNNKEL (reference sequence).

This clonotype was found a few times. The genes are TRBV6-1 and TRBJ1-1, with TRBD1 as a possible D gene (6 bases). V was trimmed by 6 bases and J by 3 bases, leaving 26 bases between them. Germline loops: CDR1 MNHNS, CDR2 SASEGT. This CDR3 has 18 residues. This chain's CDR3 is CASRSDRRDTRKDTEAFF. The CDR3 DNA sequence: TGTGCCAGCAGATCCGACCGCCGGGACACAAGAAAGGACACTGAAGCTTTCTTT.

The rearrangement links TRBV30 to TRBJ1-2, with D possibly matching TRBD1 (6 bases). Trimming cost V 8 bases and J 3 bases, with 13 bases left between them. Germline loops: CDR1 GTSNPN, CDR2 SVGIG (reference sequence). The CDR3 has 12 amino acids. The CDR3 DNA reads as TGTGCCGGTACAGGGAACTACTATGGCTACACCTTC. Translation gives CAGTGNYYGYTF.

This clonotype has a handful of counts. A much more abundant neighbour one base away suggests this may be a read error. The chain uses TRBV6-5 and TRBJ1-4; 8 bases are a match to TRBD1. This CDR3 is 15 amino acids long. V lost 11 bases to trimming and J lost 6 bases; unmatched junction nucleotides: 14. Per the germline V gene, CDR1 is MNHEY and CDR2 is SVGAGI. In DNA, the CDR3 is TGTGCCGGCAATTTAAGACAGGGGTTTTATGAAAAACTGTTTTTT. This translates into CAGNLRQGFYEKLFF.

CDR3 region: CASSYSGDGYTF. In DNA form, the CDR3 reads TGTGCCAGCAGTTACTCAGGGGATGGCTACACCTTC. The chain carries TRBV6-5 and TRBJ1-2; tentatively, D is TRBD1 (5 bases). The CDR3 contains 12 residues. Germline assignment: CDR1 MNHEY and CDR2 SVGAGI. Trimming shortened V by 0 bases and J by 6 bases, and 5 bases separated the two germline ends.